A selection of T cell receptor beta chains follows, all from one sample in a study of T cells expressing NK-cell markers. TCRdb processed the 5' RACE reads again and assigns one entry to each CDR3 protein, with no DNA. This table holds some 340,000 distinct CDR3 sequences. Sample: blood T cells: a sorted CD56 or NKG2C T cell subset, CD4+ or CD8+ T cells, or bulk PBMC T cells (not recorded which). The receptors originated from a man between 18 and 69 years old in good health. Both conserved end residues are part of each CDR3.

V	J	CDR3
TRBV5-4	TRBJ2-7	CASSLGLGTFGEQYF
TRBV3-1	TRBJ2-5	CASSRLAGANQETQYF
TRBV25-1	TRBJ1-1	CASSQLHRVGATEAFF
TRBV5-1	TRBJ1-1	CASSLTGRNEAFF
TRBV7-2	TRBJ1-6	CASSLLQGNSPLHF
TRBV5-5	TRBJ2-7	CASSKQGSLTYEQYF
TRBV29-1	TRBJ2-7	CSVEGIGTGRPYEQYF
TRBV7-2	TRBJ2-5	CASSFSRGRETQYF
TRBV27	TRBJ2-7	CASSFRQGEPYEQYF
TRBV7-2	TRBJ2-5	CASSQGQAETQYF
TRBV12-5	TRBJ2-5	CASALGGKETQYF
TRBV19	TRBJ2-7	CASSEHRGQWEQYF
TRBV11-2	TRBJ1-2	CASSLDLTGGRGYTF
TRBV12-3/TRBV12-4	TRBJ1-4	CASSPGEDGKLFF
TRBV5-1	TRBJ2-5	CASSRQGSETQYF
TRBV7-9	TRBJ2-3	CASSVEGGRPTDTQYF
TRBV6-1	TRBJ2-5	CASRRQGGQETQYF
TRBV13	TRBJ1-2	CASSSRDRGTYGYTF
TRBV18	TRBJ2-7	CASSPGQGKDEQYF
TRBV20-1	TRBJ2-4	CSASFDRGRLAKNIQYF
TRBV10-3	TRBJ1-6	CAIRKKGADNSPLHF
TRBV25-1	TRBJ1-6	CASRSAWGRDNSPLHF
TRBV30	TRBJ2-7	CAWSVWLGREQYF
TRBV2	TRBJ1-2	CASSESAGSLDGYTF
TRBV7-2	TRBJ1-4	CASSLTGGGEKLFF
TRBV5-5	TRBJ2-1	CASSLVRGGAQNEQFF